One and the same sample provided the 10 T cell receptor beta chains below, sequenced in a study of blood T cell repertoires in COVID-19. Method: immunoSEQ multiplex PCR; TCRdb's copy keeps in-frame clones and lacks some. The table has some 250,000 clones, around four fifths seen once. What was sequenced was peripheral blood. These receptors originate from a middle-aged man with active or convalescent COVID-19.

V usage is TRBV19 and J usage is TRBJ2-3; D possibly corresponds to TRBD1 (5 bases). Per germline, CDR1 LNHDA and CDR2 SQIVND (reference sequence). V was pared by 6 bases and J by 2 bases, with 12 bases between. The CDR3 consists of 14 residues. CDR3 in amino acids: CASSPDRNTDTQYF. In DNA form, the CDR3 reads TGTGCCAGTAGCCCAGACAGAAACACAGATACGCAGTATTTT.

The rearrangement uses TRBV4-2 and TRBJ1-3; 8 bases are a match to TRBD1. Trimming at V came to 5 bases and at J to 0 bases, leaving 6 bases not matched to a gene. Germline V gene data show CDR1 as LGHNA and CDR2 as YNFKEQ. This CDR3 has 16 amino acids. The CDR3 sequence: CASSSDRGPSGNTIYF. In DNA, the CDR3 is TGTGCCAGCAGCTCAGACAGGGGCCCCTCTGGAAACACCATATATTTT.

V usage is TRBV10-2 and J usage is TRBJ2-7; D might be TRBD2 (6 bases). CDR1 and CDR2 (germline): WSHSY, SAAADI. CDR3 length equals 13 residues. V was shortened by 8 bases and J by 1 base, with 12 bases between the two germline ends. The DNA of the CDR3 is TGCGCCAGCGGGGGGACTGAGTCCTACGAGCAGTACTTC. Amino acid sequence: CASGGTESYEQYF.

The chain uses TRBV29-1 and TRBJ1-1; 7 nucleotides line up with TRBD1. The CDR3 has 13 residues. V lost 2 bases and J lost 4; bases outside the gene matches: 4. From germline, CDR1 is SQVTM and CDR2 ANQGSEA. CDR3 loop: CSVEQTGTTEAFF. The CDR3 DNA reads TGCAGCGTTGAACAGACAGGGACCACTGAAGCTTTCTTT.

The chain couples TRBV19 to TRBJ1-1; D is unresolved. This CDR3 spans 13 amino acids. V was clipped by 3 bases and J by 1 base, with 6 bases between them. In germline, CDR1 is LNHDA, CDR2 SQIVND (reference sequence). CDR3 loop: CASSIGENTEAFF. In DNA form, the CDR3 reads TGTGCCAGTAGTATCGGGGAGAACACTGAAGCTTTCTTT.

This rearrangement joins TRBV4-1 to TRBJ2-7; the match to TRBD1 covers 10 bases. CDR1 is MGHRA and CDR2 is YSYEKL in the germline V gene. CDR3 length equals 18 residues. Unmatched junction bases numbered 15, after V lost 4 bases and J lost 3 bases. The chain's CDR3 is CASSLDSRQGAPRYEQYF. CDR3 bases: TGCGCCAGCAGCCTAGATTCCCGACAGGGGGCACCACGCTACGAGCAGTACTTC.

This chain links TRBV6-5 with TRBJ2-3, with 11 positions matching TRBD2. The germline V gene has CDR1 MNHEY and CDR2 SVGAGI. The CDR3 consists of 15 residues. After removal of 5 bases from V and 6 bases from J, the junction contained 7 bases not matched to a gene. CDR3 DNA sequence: TGTGCCAGCAGTCTTCTAGCGGGAGGTGGTGATACGCAGTATTTT. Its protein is CASSLLAGGGDTQYF.

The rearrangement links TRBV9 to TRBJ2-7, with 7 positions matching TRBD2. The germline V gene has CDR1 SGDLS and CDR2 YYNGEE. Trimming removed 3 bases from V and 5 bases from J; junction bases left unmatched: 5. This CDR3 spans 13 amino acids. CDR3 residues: CASSAGGGDEQYF. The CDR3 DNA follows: TGTGCCAGCAGCGCGGGAGGAGGCGACGAGCAGTACTTC.

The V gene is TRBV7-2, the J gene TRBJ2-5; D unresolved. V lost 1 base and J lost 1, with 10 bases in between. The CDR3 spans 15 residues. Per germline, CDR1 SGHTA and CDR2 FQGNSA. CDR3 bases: TGTGCCAGCAGCTTAGGACCGGCGGTCCAAGAGACCCAGTACTTC. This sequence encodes CASSLGPAVQETQYF.

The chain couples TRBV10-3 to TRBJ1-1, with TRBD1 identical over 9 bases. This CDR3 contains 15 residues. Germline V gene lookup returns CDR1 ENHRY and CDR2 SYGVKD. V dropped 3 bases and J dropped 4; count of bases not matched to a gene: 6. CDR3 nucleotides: TGTGCCATCAGTGACCCGGGACAGGGCGGCACTGAAGCTTTCTTT. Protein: CAISDPGQGGTEAFF.